The entry that follows covers one T cell receptor (beta chain) sequence. The antigen is undetermined. This CDR3 comprises 15 residues. Germline V lookup: CDR1 KGHSH, CDR2 LQKENI. With 0 bases removed from V and 2 bases from J, the gap between germline ends came to 5 bases. These data come from a study of vaccination effects on CD4 cells after COVID-19. Study information: Post-vaccine specimens were collected at a median of 72 days following the second dose. Whole-study results and caveats: Marked contraction was observed in infection-induced and vaccine-induced clones late after vaccination.

Profiled with immunoSEQ multiplex PCR; TCRdb holds only in-frame clones, not every one. The data contain 25,000 to 40,000 clones, roughly 86% of them singletons. Pools of viral peptides were used by the ViraFEST assay to expand antigen-specific CD4+ T cells ahead of sequencing. CD4+ T cells were isolated after 10 days of culture. Participants were given two doses of BNT162b2 or mRNA-1273 vaccine. The chain uses TRBV18 and TRBJ2-6, with D possibly called TRBD1 or TRBD2 (5 bases each). The TCR originated in a human donor who received a COVID-19 vaccine. Some clones in this sample may be carry-over from other donors' samples. Sequenced here: CD4+ T cells from PBMCs cultured with HCoV-NL63 spike peptides, sampled after COVID-19 vaccination. CDR3 sequence reads: CASSPPGAGANVLTF. For the CDR3, the DNA is TGTGCCAGCTCACCACCGGGGGCTGGGGCCAACGTCCTGACTTTC.